These T cell receptor beta chains were read from a single sample in a study of blood T cells in healthy people across ages. TCRdb called the 5' RACE reads again in MiXCR, with one record for every CDR3 protein. Here the sample spans about 1.1 million distinct CDR3 sequences, 35% to 40% being singletons. What was sequenced was blood. The receptors derive from a man between 18 and 29 years old in good health. The CDR3 runs from the conserved cysteine through the conserved F or W. A D gene is named only where the DNA matches it firmly. Clone size is shown for a subset of rows, as once, few, many or a class of expanded clone.

clone_size	v_call	j_call	d_call	cdr3_nt	cdr3_aa
.	TRBV28	TRBJ2-5	TRBD2	TGTGCCAGCAGTTTATCCGGGAGGGACCAAGAGACCCAGTACTTC	CASSLSGRDQETQYF
few	TRBV12-3/TRBV12-4	TRBJ1-4	.	TGTGCCAGCAGTTTAAATGATAATGAAAAACTGTTTTTT	CASSLNDNEKLFF
.	TRBV6-5	TRBJ2-1	.	TGTGCCAGCAGTTACGGGTTTAGCCATATCTACAATGAGCAGTTCTTC	CASSYGFSHIYNEQFF
many	TRBV4-1	TRBJ2-3	TRBD2	TGCGCCAGCAGCCAAGATCAAACTAGCGGGGGATATACAGATACGCAGTATTTT	CASSQDQTSGGYTDTQYF
few	TRBV24-1	TRBJ1-2	.	TGTGCCACCAGTGGAGGGAACTATGGCTACACCTTC	CATSGGNYGYTF
.	TRBV27	TRBJ2-2	.	TGTGCCAGCAGTCCCCGACAGGCTAACACCGGGGAGCTGTTTTTT	CASSPRQANTGELFF
.	TRBV2	TRBJ2-5	.	TGTGCCAGCAGTGAAGTTAGGGTTGGGGAGACCCAGTACTTC	CASSEVRVGETQYF
.	TRBV20-1	TRBJ1-5	.	TGCAGTGCTCCCCGTCAAATCAGGGGCGGAGGACAGCCCCAGCATTTT	CSAPRQIRGGGQPQHF
.	TRBV6-2/TRBV6-3	TRBJ1-4	.	TGTGCCAGCAGTTACTCGATGGAAAAACTGTTTTTT	CASSYSMEKLFF
.	TRBV20-1	TRBJ2-3	.	TGCAGTGCCGTTACCAACAGGCGCGTCACAGATACGCAGTATTTT	CSAVTNRRVTDTQYF
.	TRBV20-1	TRBJ2-1	.	TGCAGTGCCCCGGGTAGGGGGATCTCCTACAATGAGCAGTTCTTC	CSAPGRGISYNEQFF
.	TRBV7-2	TRBJ2-7	TRBD1	TGTGCCAGCAGCTTCGCCGGGACAGGGGTTCTCTACGAGCAGTACTTC	CASSFAGTGVLYEQYF
.	TRBV11-1	TRBJ1-1	.	TGTGCCAGCAGCTTGACCCGGACTGAAGCTTTCTTT	CASSLTRTEAFF
.	TRBV4-2	TRBJ2-1	.	TGTGCCAGCAGCCAGAACAGAGGATTTGAGCGGTTCTTC	CASSQNRGFERFF
few	TRBV7-2	TRBJ2-1	.	TGTGCCAGCAGGCAATTCAATGAGCAGTTCTTC	CASRQFNEQFF
few	TRBV7-9	TRBJ1-4	.	TGTGCCAGCAGCTTAGCGCCAAGCCGTCCGCGCACAACTAATGAAAAACTGTTTTTT	CASSLAPSRPRTTNEKLFF